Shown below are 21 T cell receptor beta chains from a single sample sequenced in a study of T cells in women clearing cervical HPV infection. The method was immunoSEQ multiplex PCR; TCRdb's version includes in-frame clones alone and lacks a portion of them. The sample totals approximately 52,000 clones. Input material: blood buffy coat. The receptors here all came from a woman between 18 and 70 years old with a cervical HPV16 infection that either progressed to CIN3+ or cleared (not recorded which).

The covered CDR3 bases are TGTGCCAGTAGTACCACAGGGTTATATCAGCCC. This codes for CASSTTGLYQP. The entire CDR3 protein reads CASSTTGLYQPQHF. V is TRBV19 and J is TRBJ1-5, with a possible D match to TRBD1 (6 bases). Read sequence stops 3 residues before the CDR3 end, and the germline J gene provides the missing end. Per germline, CDR1 LNHDA and CDR2 SQIVND (reference sequence). This CDR3 contains 14 residues. The V end was cut by 4 bases, the J end by 5 bases, with 12 bases between.

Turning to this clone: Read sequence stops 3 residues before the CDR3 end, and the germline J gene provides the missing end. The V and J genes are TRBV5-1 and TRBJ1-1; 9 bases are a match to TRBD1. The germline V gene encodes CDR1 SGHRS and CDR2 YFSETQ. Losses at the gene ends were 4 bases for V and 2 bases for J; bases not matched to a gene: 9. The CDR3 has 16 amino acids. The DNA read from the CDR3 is TGCGCCAGCAGCGCAAGACAGGGGGGGTCTAACACTGAA. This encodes CASSARQGGSNTE. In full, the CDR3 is CASSARQGGSNTEAFF.

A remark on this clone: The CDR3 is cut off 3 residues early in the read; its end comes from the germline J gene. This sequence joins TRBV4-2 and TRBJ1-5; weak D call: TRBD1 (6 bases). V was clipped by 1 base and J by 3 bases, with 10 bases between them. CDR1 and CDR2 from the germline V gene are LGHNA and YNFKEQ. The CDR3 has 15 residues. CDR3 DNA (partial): TGTGCCAGCAGCCAAGGGCAGGGGATCAATCAGCCC. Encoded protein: CASSQGQGINQP. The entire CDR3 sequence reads CASSQGQGINQPQHF.

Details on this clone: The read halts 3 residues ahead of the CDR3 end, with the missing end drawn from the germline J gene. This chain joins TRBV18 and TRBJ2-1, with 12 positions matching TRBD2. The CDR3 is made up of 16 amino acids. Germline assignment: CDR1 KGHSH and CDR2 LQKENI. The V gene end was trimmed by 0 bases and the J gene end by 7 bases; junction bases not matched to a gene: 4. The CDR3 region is CASSPPGLAGKNEQFF. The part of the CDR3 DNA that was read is TGTGCCAGCTCACCACCAGGACTAGCGGGAAAGAATGAG.

The part of the CDR3 DNA that was read is TGTGCCAGCAGCTTAGAAGGGGGCATCACAGATACG. Amino acids: CASSLEGGITDT. The full CDR3 is CASSLEGGITDTQYF. This chain joins TRBV7-9 and TRBJ2-3, with TRBD1 matching 7 bases. Coverage ceases 3 residues before the CDR3 finishes, and the germline J gene fills in the end. After removal of 1 base from V and 2 bases from J, the junction contained 3 bases not matched to a gene. Germline loops: CDR1 SEHNR, CDR2 FQNEAQ (reference sequence). This CDR3 is built from 15 residues.

This chain's CDR3 is CASSVGGGLANEQFF. The covered CDR3 bases are TGTGCCAGCAGCGTAGGAGGGGGCCTCGCCAATGAG. This chain links TRBV9 with TRBJ2-1; 7 positions match TRBD1. The read ends 3 residues shy of where the CDR3 ends; the end is completed using the germline J gene. Germline V CDR1 and CDR2: SGDLS, YYNGEE. The CDR3 has 15 amino acids. The V segment lost 0 bases and the J segment 6 bases; nucleotides outside the gene matches: 6.

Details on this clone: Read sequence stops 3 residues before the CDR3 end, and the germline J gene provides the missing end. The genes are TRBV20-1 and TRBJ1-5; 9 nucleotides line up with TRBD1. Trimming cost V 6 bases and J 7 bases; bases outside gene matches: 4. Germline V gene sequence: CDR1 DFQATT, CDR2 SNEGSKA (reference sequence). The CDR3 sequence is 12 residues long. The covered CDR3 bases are TGCAGTGCCCCGGGGACAGGGCAGCCC. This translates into CSAPGTGQP. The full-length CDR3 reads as CSAPGTGQPQHF.

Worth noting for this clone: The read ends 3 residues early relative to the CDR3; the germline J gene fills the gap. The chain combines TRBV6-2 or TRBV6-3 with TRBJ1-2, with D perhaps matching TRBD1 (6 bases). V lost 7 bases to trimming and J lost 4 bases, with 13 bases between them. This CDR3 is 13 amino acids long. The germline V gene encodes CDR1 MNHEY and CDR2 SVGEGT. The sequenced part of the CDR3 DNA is TGTGCCAGCACGAGAAACAGGGCCTATGGC. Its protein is CASTRNRAYG. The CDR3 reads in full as CASTRNRAYGYTF.

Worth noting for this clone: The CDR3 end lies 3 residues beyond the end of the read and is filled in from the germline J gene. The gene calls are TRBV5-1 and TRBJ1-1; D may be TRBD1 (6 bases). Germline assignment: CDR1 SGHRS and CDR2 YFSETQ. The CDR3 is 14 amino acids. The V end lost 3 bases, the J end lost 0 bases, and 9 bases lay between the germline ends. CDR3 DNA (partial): TGCGCCAGCAGCTCGACAGGTCTGAACACTGAA. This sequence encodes CASSSTGLNTE. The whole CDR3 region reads CASSSTGLNTEAFF.

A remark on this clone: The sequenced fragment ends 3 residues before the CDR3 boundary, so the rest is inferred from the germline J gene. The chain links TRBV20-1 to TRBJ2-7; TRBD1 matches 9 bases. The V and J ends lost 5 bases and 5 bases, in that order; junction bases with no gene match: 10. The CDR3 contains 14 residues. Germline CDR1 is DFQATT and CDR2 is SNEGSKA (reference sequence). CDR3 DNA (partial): TGCAGTGCTCTACAGGGGGCAATTCGGCACGAG. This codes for CSALQGAIRHE. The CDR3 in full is CSALQGAIRHEQYF.

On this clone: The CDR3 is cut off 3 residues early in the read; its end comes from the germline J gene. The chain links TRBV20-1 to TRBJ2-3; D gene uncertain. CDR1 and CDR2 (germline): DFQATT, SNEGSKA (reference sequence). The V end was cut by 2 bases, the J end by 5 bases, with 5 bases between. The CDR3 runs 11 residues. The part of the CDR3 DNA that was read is TGCAGTGCTAGAAGACTAGATACG. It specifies CSARRLDT. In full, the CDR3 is CSARRLDTQYF.

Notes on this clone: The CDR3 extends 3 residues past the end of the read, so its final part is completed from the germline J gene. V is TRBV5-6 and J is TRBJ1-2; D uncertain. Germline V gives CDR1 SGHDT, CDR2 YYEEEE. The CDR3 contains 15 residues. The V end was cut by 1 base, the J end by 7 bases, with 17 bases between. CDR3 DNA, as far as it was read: TGTGCCAGCAGCTTGCCTCCAGTCGCCCGTATTGGC. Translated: CASSLPPVARIG. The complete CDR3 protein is CASSLPPVARIGYTF. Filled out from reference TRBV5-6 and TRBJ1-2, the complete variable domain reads DAGVTQSPTHLIKTRGQQVTLRCSPKSGHDTVSWYQQALGQGPQFIFQYYEEEERQRGNFPDRFSGHQFPNYSSELNVNALLLGDSALYLCASSLPPVARIGYTFGSGTRLTVV.

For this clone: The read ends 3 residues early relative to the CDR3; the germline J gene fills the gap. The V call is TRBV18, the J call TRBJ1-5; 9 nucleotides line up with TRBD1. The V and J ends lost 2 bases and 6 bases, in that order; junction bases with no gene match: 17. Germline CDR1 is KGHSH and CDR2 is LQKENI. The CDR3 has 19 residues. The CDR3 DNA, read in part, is TGTGCCAGCTCACCATTGGGAGTTCCGGGACAGGGAGTTTTTCAGCCC. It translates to CASSPLGVPGQGVFQP. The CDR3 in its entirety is CASSPLGVPGQGVFQPQHF.

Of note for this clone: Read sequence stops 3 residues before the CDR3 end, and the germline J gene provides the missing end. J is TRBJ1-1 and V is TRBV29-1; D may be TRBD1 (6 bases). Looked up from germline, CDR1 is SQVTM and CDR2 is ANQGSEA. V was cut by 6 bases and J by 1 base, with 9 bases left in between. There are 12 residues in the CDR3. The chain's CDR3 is CSVIQGNTEAFF. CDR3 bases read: TGCAGCGTGATACAGGGGAACACTGAA.

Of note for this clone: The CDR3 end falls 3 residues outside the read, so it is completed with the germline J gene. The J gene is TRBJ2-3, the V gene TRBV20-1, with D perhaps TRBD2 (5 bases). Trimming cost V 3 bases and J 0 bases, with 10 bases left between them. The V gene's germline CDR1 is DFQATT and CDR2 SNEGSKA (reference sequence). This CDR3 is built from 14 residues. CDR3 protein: CSASSGISTDTQYF. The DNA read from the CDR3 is TGCAGTGCTAGTTCGGGGATTAGCACAGATACG.

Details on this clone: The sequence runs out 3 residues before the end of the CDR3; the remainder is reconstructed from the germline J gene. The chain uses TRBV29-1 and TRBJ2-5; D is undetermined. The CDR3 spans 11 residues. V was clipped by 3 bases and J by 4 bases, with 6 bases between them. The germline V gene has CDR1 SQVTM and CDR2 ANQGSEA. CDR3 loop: CSVDSSETQYF. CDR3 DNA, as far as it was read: TGCAGCGTTGACAGTTCAGAGACC.

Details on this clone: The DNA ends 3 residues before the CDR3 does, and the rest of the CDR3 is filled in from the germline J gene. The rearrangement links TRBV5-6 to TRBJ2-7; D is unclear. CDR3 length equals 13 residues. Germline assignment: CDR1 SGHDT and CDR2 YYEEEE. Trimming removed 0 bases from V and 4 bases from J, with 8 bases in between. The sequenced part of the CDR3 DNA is TGTGCCAGCAGCTTGGTTGCAGTTTACGAG. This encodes CASSLVAVYE. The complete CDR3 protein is CASSLVAVYEQYF. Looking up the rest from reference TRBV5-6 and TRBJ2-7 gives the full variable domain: DAGVTQSPTHLIKTRGQQVTLRCSPKSGHDTVSWYQQALGQGPQFIFQYYEEEERQRGNFPDRFSGHQFPNYSSELNVNALLLGDSALYLCASSLVAVYEQYFGPGTRLTVT.

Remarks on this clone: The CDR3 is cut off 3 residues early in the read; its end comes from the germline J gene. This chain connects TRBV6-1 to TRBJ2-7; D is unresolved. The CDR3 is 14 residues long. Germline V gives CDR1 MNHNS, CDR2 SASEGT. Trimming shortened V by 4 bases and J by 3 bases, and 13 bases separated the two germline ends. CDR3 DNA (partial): TGTGCCAGCAGTGCTGCAGACACTCTCTACGAG. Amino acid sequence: CASSAADTLYE. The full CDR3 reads CASSAADTLYEQYF.

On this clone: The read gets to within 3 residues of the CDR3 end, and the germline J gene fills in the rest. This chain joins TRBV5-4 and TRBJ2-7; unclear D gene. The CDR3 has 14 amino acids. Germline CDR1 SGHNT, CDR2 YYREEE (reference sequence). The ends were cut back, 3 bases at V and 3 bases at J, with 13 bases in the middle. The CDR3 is CASSSIGTSYEQYF. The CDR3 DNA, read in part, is TGTGCCAGCAGCTCGATTGGCACCAGCTACGAG.

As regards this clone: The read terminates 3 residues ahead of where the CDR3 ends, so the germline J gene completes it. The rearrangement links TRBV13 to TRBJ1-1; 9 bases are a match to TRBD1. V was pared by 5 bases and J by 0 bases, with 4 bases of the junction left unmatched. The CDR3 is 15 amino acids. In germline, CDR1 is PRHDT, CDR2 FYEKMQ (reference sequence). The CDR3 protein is CASSPRDRVNTEAFF. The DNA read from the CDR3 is TGTGCCAGCAGCCCCCGGGACAGGGTGAACACTGAA.

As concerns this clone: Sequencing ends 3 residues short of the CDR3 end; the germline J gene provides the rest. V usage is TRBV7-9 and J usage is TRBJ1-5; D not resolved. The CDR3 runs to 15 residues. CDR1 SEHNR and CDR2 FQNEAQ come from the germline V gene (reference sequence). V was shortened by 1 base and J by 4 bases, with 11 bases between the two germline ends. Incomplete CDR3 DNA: TGTGCCAGCAGCTTAGGGGCACCGGCAAATCAGCCC. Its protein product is CASSLGAPANQP. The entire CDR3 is CASSLGAPANQPQHF.